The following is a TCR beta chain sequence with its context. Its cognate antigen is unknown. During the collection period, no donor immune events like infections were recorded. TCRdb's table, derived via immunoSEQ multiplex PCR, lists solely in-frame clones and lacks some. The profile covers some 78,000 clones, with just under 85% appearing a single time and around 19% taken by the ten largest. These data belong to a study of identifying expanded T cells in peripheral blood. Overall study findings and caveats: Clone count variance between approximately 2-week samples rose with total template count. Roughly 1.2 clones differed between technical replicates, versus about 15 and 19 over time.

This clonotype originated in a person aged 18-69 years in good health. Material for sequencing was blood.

CDR3 in DNA: TGTGCCAGCAAGGGACTAGCGGGATGGGATGAGCAGTTCTTC. This translates into CASKGLAGWDEQFF. The V gene is TRBV7-2, the J gene TRBJ2-1; 13 bases are shared with TRBD2. CDR1 is SGHTA, CDR2 FQGNSA, per germline. This CDR3 region has 14 residues. V was pared by 7 bases and J by 8 bases, with 5 bases of the junction left unmatched.